This TCR beta chain was sequenced for a study of cytomegalovirus exposure and HLA in healthy donors. Germline V gene lookup returns CDR1 SGDLS and CDR2 YYNGEE. The CDR3 length is 14 residues. V was clipped by 0 bases and J by 1 base, with 8 bases between them. Use of 60 Vbeta and 13 Jbeta primers characterized the PCR. The method was immunoSEQ multiplex PCR; TCRdb's version includes in-frame clones alone and lacks a portion of them. There are around 150,000 clones in the sample, with approximately 2.6% held by the top ten. The chain combines TRBV9 with TRBJ2-7; no reliable D call. Specimen: PBMCs. The clonotype originates from a man aged 35 to 55 in good health and CMV-seronegative. For the CDR3, the DNA is TGTGCCAGCAGCGTAGAGCCGGTTTCCTACGAGCAGTACTTC. Translating it yields CASSVEPVSYEQYF.